The 27 T cell receptor beta chains listed next were all sequenced from one sample in a study of shared clonotypes between healthy human individuals. Sequenced by immunoSEQ multiplex PCR; TCRdb stores in-frame clones only, minus some. The sample has about 1.9 million clones, 85% to 95% seen once; the top ten hold 1.5% to 2%. Naive CD8 cells were CD45RO-negative, positively selected for CCR7, excluding terminally differentiated effector memory CD45RA+ cells. Sequencing used naive CD8+ T cells from PBMCs. These receptors were obtained from a young man in good health. Some clones in this sample may be carry-over from other donors' samples.

This chain uses TRBV13 with TRBJ2-7; 9 bases match TRBD1. The ends lost 5 bases at V and 4 bases at J; junction bases unmatched: 9. Germline assignment: CDR1 PRHDT and CDR2 FYEKMQ (reference sequence). There are 15 residues in the CDR3. The CDR3 sequence: CASSPTPGQGYEQYF. The CDR3 nucleotides are TGTGCCAGCAGCCCTACGCCGGGACAGGGATACGAGCAGTACTTC.

The rearrangement joins TRBV27 to TRBJ2-1; 9 positions agree with TRBD1. The CDR3 runs to 16 residues. Germline V gene lookup returns CDR1 MNHEY and CDR2 SMNVEV (reference sequence). Trimming took 6 bases from V and 2 from J; bases not matched to a gene: 8. The CDR3 DNA reads as TGTGCCAGCAGCCCAATGCGGACAGGGGCCTACAATGAGCAGTTCTTC. Translation: CASSPMRTGAYNEQFF.

The J gene is TRBJ1-4, the V gene TRBV7-8; TRBD1 might be the D (5 bases). The CDR3 has 13 amino acids. V was trimmed by 2 bases and J by 10 bases, leaving 11 bases between them. CDR1 and CDR2 (germline): SGHVS, FQNEAQ. As DNA, the CDR3 is TGTGCCAGCAGCTTAAACGCAAGGGGAAAACTGTTTTTT. Protein: CASSLNARGKLFF. The complete variable domain, with remaining parts taken from reference TRBV7-8 and TRBJ1-4, reads GAGVSQSPRYKVAKRGQDVALRCDPISGHVSLFWYQQALGQGPEFLTYFQNEAQLDKSGLPSDRFFAERPEGSVSTLKIQRTQQEDSAVYLCASSLNARGKLFFGSGTQLSVL.

The genes are TRBV5-6 and TRBJ2-1; possibly TRBD1 for D (5 bases). CDR3 size: 12 residues. V was shortened by 4 bases and J by 7 bases, with 9 bases between the two germline ends. Germline V gene sequence: CDR1 SGHDT, CDR2 YYEEEE. DNA for the CDR3: TGTGCCAGCAGCGCCCAGGGAAATGAGCAGTTCTTC. Amino acid sequence: CASSAQGNEQFF.

The CDR3 here is CASSPSGTSTYEQYF. The CDR3 DNA reads TGTGCCAGCAGCCCGAGTGGGACTAGTACCTACGAGCAGTACTTC. This sequence joins TRBV9 and TRBJ2-7, with TRBD2 matching 8 bases. With 4 bases clipped from V and 2 bases from J, the junction kept 8 bases outside the gene matches. From germline, CDR1 is SGDLS and CDR2 YYNGEE. The CDR3 totals 15 residues.

The rearrangement links TRBV19 to TRBJ2-5; D uncertain. Germline CDR1 LNHDA, CDR2 SQIVND (reference sequence). The V end lost 3 bases, the J end lost 5 bases, and 25 bases lay between the germline ends. The CDR3 extends over 18 amino acids. The CDR3 loop reads CASSIPPGGPEILETQYF. CDR3 coding DNA: TGTGCCAGTAGTATTCCCCCCGGTGGGCCGGAAATTTTGGAGACCCAGTACTTC.

This chain links TRBV10-3 with TRBJ2-5; the D is unclear. Trimming took off 3 bases at V and 3 bases at J, with 8 bases between the two ends. This CDR3 has 13 residues. Germline V gene lookup returns CDR1 ENHRY and CDR2 SYGVKD. This CDR3 is CAISEKVKETQYF. The CDR3 DNA sequence: TGTGCCATCAGTGAAAAGGTGAAAGAGACCCAGTACTTC.

The V and J genes are TRBV27 and TRBJ2-5; TRBD2 matches at 9 bases. Germline CDR1 reads MNHEY; CDR2 reads SMNVEV (reference sequence). The CDR3 loop spans 15 amino acids. V lost 0 bases to trimming and J lost 5 bases; unmatched junction nucleotides: 4. Here the CDR3 reads CASSLSRAGGETQYF. The CDR3 DNA reads TGTGCCAGCAGTTTATCGAGGGCGGGAGGGGAGACCCAGTACTTC.

As for this clone: Other DNA sequences from this sample encode an identical CDR3 as well. V is TRBV19 and J is TRBJ2-1, with D uncertain. CDR3 length equals 14 residues. Per germline, CDR1 LNHDA and CDR2 SQIVND (reference sequence). V gave up 1 base and J gave up 0 bases, with 4 bases separating them. For the CDR3, the DNA is TGTGCCAGTAGTATAGGGAGCTCCTACAATGAGCAGTTCTTC. Amino acid sequence: CASSIGSSYNEQFF.

V is TRBV10-3 and J is TRBJ2-7, with 15 bases identical to TRBD2. V lost 6 bases to trimming and J lost 0 bases; unmatched junction nucleotides: 9. This CDR3 spans 18 amino acids. Germline CDR1 and CDR2: ENHRY and SYGVKD. The CDR3 region has the DNA TGTGCCATCAGAGATCCGGGACTAGCGGGAGGATCCTCCTACGAGCAGTACTTC. Amino acid sequence: CAIRDPGLAGGSSYEQYF.

This chain uses TRBV13 with TRBJ2-3; D might be TRBD1 (6 bases). The germline V gene has CDR1 PRHDT and CDR2 FYEKMQ (reference sequence). V lost 4 bases and J lost 4, with 18 bases in between. The CDR3 has 16 amino acids. CDR3 amino acids: CASSSLGGRIADTQYF. The CDR3 region has the DNA TGTGCCAGCAGCTCCCTAGGGGGTCGGATTGCAGATACGCAGTATTTT. Full variable domain (outside the CDR3, taken from reference TRBV13 and TRBJ2-3): AAGVIQSPRHLIKEKRETATLKCYPIPRHDTVYWYQQGPGQDPQFLISFYEKMQSDKGSIPDRFSAQQFSDYHSELNMSSLELGDSALYFCASSSLGGRIADTQYFGPGTRLTVL.

The rearrangement joins TRBV7-9 to TRBJ2-7, with TRBD2 as a possible D gene (5 bases). The CDR3 runs 15 residues. The V gene lost 1 base and the J gene lost 1 base, with 11 bases spanning the gap. Germline V gene data show CDR1 as SEHNR and CDR2 as FQNEAQ (reference sequence). Written as DNA, the CDR3 is TGTGCCAGCAGCTTAGGGGCTAGCCCGTCCTACGAGCAGTACTTC. The encoded protein is CASSLGASPSYEQYF. Based on the CDR3 plus reference TRBV7-9 and TRBJ2-7, the full variable domain is DTGVSQNPRHKITKRGQNVTFRCDPISEHNRLYWYRQTLGQGPEFLTYFQNEAQLEKSRLLSDRFSAERPKGSFSTLEIQRTEQGDSAMYLCASSLGASPSYEQYFGPGTRLTVT.

The chain links TRBV6-5 to TRBJ1-5, with D possibly being TRBD1 (5 bases). The length of the CDR3 is 14 residues. Germline CDR1 and CDR2: MNHEY and SVGAGI. The germline V and J ends were trimmed by 6 bases and 2 bases, with 11 bases remaining between them. DNA for the CDR3: TGTGCCAGCAGGTTTCAGGGCCGCAATCAGCCCCAGCATTTT. Protein: CASRFQGRNQPQHF.

This clone was seen a single time. Other DNA sequences of this sample code for an identical CDR3. The CDR3 nucleotides are TGTGCCAGCGGGACTCCCTCCTACAATGAGCAGTTCTTC. This codes for CASGTPSYNEQFF. The chain couples TRBV6-6 to TRBJ2-1; D perhaps matches TRBD2 (6 bases). V was shortened by 8 bases and J by 0 bases, with 8 bases between the two germline ends. CDR1 and CDR2 (germline): MNHNY, SVGAGI (reference sequence). The length of the CDR3 is 13 residues.

The rearrangement joins TRBV7-9 to TRBJ2-7; weak D call: TRBD1 (6 bases). The CDR3 runs 13 residues. Germline V gene sequence: CDR1 SEHNR, CDR2 FQNEAQ (reference sequence). The germline V and J ends were trimmed by 5 bases and 2 bases, with 10 bases remaining between them. In DNA, the CDR3 is TGTGCCAGCAGCCAGGACAGACCCTACGAGCAGTACTTC. Residues: CASSQDRPYEQYF.

The chain carries TRBV7-9 and TRBJ2-7; 7 bases are a match to TRBD1. Germline V lookup: CDR1 SEHNR, CDR2 FQNEAQ (reference sequence). This CDR3 is built from 14 residues. The ends lost 1 base at V and 8 bases at J; junction bases unmatched: 8. The CDR3 DNA follows: TGTGCCAGCAGCTTAGGGGGATCGGACAGGAAGCAGTACTTC. It translates to CASSLGGSDRKQYF.

This clone was detected once. V and J are TRBV27 and TRBJ2-1; no reliable D call. The CDR3 is made up of 12 amino acids. Germline loops: CDR1 MNHEY, CDR2 SMNVEV (reference sequence). The V and J ends lost 8 bases and 5 bases respectively, with 10 bases between them. For the CDR3, the DNA is TGTGCCAGCGCGACGGCGGACAATGAGCAGTTCTTC. Translated, it gives CASATADNEQFF.

This chain connects TRBV27 to TRBJ1-1; TRBD1 is a possible D gene (5 bases). V lost 8 bases and J lost 8, with 15 bases in between. Germline loops: CDR1 MNHEY, CDR2 SMNVEV (reference sequence). CDR3 size: 12 residues. Here the CDR3 reads CASLTDGGEAFF. Here the CDR3 DNA reads TGTGCCAGCCTAACCGACGGGGGAGAAGCTTTCTTT.

This clone was found once. This rearrangement joins TRBV7-3 to TRBJ2-7; maybe TRBD1 (6 bases). The V end lost 4 bases, the J end lost 1 base, and 26 bases lay between the germline ends. The CDR3 is 19 amino acids. The germline CDR1 and CDR2 sequences are SGHTA and FQGTGA. CDR3 in amino acids: CASSSIRDTLHFLSYEQYF. For the CDR3, the DNA is TGTGCCAGCAGCTCGATCCGGGACACTCTCCATTTTTTGTCCTACGAGCAGTACTTC.

J is TRBJ1-4 and V is TRBV7-9; TRBD1 is a possible D gene (5 bases). Trimming stripped 2 bases from V and 8 bases from J, with 9 bases between. From germline, CDR1 is SEHNR and CDR2 FQNEAQ (reference sequence). The CDR3 runs to 13 residues. The CDR3 region has the DNA TGTGCCAGCAGCTTATCTGGGGACGAAAAACTGTTTTTT. The encoded protein is CASSLSGDEKLFF.

The chain joins TRBV9 to TRBJ2-3; possibly TRBD2 for D (6 bases). The CDR3 has 18 amino acids. Germline lookup yields CDR1 SGDLS and CDR2 YYNGEE. The V end lost 0 bases, the J end lost 2 bases, and 19 bases lay between the germline ends. The CDR3 here is CASSVGPRGLADTDTQYF. Written as DNA, the CDR3 is TGTGCCAGCAGCGTAGGTCCTAGGGGATTAGCGGACACAGATACGCAGTATTTT.

The rearrangement uses TRBV7-9 and TRBJ2-7, with D perhaps matching TRBD1 (6 bases). V was trimmed by 4 bases and J by 5 bases, leaving 9 bases between them. CDR3 length equals 12 residues. CDR1 and CDR2 from the germline V gene are SEHNR and FQNEAQ (reference sequence). The CDR3 loop reads CASSSTGNEQYF. For the CDR3, the DNA is TGTGCCAGCAGCTCGACAGGCAACGAGCAGTACTTC.

The chain employs TRBV7-9 and TRBJ2-5; D tentatively fits TRBD1 or TRBD2 (5 bases each). V was pared by 5 bases and J by 4 bases, with 20 bases between. The length of the CDR3 is 16 residues. Germline V gives CDR1 SEHNR, CDR2 FQNEAQ (reference sequence). This CDR3 reads CASSPGRAQIRETQYF. The CDR3, as DNA: TGTGCCAGCAGCCCGGGGCGGGCGCAGATCCGAGAGACCCAGTACTTC. Complete variable domain (other parts from reference TRBV7-9 and TRBJ2-5): DTGVSQNPRHKITKRGQNVTFRCDPISEHNRLYWYRQTLGQGPEFLTYFQNEAQLEKSRLLSDRFSAERPKGSFSTLEIQRTEQGDSAMYLCASSPGRAQIRETQYFGPGTRLLVL.

The chain is built from TRBV7-8 and TRBJ1-5, with TRBD1 matching 7 bases. Per the germline V gene, CDR1 is SGHVS and CDR2 is FQNEAQ. After removal of 2 bases from V and 0 bases from J, the junction contained 10 bases not matched to a gene. The CDR3 loop spans 18 amino acids. The CDR3 bases are TGTGCCAGCAGCTTAAATGCAGGGGGATACGATAGCAATCAGCCCCAGCATTTT. Its protein product is CASSLNAGGYDSNQPQHF.

J is TRBJ1-1 and V is TRBV7-6, with a tentative D call TRBD1 (6 bases). The CDR3 contains 13 residues. The germline V gene encodes CDR1 SGHVS and CDR2 FNYEAQ. V lost 8 bases and J lost 0, with 10 bases in between. The CDR3 DNA follows: TGTGCCAGCCGAGCAGGGGTGAACACTGAAGCTTTCTTT. Its translation is CASRAGVNTEAFF.

The chain is built from TRBV28 and TRBJ2-3; D is unresolved. Germline V lookup: CDR1 MDHEN, CDR2 SYDVKM. Trimming shortened V by 2 bases and J by 4 bases, and 16 bases separated the two germline ends. This CDR3 contains 16 residues. The CDR3 DNA is TGTGCCAGCAGTTTAAAGTCTTACGTGATCGCAGATACGCAGTATTTT. Its translation: CASSLKSYVIADTQYF.

This chain links TRBV27 with TRBJ2-3; D may match TRBD1 or TRBD2 (5 bases each). The germline V and J ends were trimmed by 4 bases and 6 bases, with 20 bases remaining between them. This CDR3 spans 16 amino acids. Looked up from germline, CDR1 is MNHEY and CDR2 is SMNVEV (reference sequence). This CDR3 reads CASSSSGRPRVDTQYF. The DNA for the CDR3 is TGTGCCAGCAGTTCCTCGGGGCGGCCTCGTGTGGATACGCAGTATTTT.